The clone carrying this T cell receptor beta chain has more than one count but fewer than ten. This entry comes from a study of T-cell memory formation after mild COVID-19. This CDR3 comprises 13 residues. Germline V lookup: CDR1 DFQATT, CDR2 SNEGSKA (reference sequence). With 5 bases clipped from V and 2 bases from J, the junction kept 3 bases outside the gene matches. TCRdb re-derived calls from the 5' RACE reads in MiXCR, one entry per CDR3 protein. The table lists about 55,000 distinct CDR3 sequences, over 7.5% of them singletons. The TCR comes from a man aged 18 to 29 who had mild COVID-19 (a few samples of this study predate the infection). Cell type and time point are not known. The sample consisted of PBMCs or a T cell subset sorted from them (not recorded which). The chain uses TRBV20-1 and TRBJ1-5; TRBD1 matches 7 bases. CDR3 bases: TGCAGTGCTGAGGGGGCAGGCAATCAGCCCCAGCATTTT. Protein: CSAEGAGNQPQHF.